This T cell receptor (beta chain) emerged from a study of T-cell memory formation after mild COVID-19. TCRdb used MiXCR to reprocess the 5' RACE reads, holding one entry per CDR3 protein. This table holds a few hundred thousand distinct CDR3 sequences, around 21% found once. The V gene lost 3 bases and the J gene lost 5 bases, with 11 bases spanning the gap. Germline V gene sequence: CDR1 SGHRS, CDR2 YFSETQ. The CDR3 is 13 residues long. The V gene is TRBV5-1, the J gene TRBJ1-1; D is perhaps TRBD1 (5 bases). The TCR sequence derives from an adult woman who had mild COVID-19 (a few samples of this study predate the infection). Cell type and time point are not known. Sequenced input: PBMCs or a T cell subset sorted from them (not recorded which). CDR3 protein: CASSSARQTEAFF. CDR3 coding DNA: TGCGCCAGCAGCTCAGCGAGACAGACTGAAGCTTTCTTT.